The TCR beta chain described here comes from a study of technical replicates of blood from a handful of donors. This CDR3 is 13 amino acids long. Germline V gene lookup returns CDR1 SNHLY and CDR2 FYNNEI. The V end lost 3 bases, the J end lost 6 bases, and 8 bases lay between the germline ends. Sequencing was performed with immunoSEQ multiplex PCR; in TCRdb, only in-frame clones are kept and a portion is missing. The top ten clones hold 3% to 4% of a sample with 50,000 or so clones, approximately 90% of them seen once. The rearrangement links TRBV2 to TRBJ1-4; D is possibly TRBD1 (6 bases). The sequenced sample consisted of PBMCs. This clonotype was sampled from a human donor in good health. Some clones in this sample may be carry-over from other donors' samples. CDR3 sequence: CASSDRGDEKLFF. Here the CDR3 DNA reads TGTGCCAGCAGTGACAGGGGAGATGAAAAACTGTTTTTT.